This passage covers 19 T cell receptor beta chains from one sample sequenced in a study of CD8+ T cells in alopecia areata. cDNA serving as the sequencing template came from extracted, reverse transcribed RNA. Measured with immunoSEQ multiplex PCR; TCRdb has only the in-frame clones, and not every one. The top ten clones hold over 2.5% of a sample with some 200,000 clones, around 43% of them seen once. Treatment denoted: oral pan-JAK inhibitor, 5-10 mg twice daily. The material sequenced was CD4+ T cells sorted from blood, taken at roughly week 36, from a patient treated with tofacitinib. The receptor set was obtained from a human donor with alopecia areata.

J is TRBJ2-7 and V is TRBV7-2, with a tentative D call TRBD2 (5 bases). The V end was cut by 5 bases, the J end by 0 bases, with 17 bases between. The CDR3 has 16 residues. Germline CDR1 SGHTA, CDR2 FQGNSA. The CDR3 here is CASSPEGRQSSYEQYF. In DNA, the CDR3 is TGTGCCAGCAGCCCAGAAGGGAGACAAAGCTCCTACGAGCAGTACTTC.

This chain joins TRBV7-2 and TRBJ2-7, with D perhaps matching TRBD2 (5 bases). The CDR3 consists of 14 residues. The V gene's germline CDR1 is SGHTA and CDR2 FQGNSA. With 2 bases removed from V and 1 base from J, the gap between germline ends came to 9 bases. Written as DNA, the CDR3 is TGTGCCAGCAGCTTAAGAGGGCAGTCCTACGAGCAGTACTTC. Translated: CASSLRGQSYEQYF.

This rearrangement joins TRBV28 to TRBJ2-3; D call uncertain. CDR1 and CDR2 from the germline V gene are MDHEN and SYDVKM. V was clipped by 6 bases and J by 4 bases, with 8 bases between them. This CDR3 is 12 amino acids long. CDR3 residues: CASSRVADTQYF. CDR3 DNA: TGTGCCAGCAGCCGTGTGGCAGATACGCAGTATTTT.

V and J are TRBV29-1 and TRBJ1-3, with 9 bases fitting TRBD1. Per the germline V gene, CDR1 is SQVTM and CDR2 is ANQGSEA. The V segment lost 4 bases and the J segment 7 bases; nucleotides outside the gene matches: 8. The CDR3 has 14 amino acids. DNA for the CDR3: TGCAGCGTTGCCCTTGGGACAGGGCTCAACACCATATATTTT. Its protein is CSVALGTGLNTIYF. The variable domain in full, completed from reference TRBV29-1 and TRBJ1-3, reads SAVISQKPSRDICQRGTSLTIQCQVDSQVTMMFWYRQQPGQSLTLIATANQGSEATYESGFVIDKFPISRPNLTFSTLTVSNMSPEDSSIYLCSVALGTGLNTIYFGEGSWLTVV.

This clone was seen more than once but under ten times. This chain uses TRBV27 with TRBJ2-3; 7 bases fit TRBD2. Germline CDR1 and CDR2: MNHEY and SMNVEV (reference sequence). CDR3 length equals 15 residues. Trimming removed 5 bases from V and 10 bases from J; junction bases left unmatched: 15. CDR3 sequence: CASSEAGLKKYAQYF. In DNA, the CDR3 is TGTGCCAGCAGTGAAGCGGGACTCAAAAAATACGCGCAGTATTTT.

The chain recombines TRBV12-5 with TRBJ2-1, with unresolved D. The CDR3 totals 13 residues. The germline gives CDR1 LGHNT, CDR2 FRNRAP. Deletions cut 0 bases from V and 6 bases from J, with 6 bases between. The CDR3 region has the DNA TGTGCTAGTGGTTTGGTACAGAGCAATGAGCAGTTCTTC. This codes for CASGLVQSNEQFF.

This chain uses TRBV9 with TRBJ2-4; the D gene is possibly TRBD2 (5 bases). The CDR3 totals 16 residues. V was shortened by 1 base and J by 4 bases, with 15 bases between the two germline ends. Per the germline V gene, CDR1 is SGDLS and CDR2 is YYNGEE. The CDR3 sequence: CASSVHAGVGKNIQYF. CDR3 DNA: TGTGCCAGCAGCGTACATGCCGGGGTCGGAAAAAACATTCAGTACTTC.

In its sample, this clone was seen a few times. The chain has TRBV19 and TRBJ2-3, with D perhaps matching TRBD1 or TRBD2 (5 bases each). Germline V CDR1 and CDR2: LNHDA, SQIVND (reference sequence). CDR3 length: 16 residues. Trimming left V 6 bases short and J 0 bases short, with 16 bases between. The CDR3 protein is CASRLRDLHSTDTQYF. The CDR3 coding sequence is TGTGCCAGTAGGCTCCGGGACCTGCATAGCACAGATACGCAGTATTTT.

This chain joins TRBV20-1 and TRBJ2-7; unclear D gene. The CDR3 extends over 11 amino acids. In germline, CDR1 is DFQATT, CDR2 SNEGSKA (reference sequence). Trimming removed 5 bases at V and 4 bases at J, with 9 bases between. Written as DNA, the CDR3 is TGCAGTGCTTATAGCCGGTACGAGCAGTACTTC. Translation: CSAYSRYEQYF.

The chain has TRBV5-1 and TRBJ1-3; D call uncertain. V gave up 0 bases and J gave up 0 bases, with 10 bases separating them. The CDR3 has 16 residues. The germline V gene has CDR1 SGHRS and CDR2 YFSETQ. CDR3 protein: CASSLALGSSGNTIYF. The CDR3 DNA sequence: TGCGCCAGCAGCTTGGCCTTGGGGAGCTCTGGAAACACCATATATTTT.

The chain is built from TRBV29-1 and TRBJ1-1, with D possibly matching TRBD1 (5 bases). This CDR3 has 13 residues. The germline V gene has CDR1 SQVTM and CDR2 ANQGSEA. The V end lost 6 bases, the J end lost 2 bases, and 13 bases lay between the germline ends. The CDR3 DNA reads TGCAGCGTGGAAAGAGGGGAAAACACTGAAGCTTTCTTT. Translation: CSVERGENTEAFF.

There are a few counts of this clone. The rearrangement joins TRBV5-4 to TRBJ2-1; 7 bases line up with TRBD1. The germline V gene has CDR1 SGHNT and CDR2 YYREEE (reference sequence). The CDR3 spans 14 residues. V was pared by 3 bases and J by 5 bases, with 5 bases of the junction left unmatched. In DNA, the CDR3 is TGTGCCAGCAGCTCTACAGGGGTTCACAATGAGCAGTTCTTC. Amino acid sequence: CASSSTGVHNEQFF.

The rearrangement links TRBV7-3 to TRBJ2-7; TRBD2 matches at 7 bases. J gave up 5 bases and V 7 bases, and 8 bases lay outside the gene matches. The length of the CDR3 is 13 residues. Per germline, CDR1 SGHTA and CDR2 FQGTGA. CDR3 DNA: TGTGCCAGCAACCCCCTGGCGGGAGACGAGCAGTACTTC. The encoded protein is CASNPLAGDEQYF.

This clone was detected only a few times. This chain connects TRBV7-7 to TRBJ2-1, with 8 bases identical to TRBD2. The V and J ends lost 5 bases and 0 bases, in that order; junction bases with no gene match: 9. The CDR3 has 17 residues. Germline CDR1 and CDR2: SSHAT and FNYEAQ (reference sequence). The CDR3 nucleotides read TGTGCCAGCAGCCCAGGGGCGGGAGGCTACTCCTACAATGAGCAGTTCTTC. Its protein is CASSPGAGGYSYNEQFF. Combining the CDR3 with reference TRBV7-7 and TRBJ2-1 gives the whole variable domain GAGVSQSPRYKVTKRGQDVTLRCDPISSHATLYWYQQALGQGPEFLTYFNYEAQPDKSGLPSDRFSAERPEGSISTLTIQRTEQRDSAMYRCASSPGAGGYSYNEQFFGPGTRLTVL.

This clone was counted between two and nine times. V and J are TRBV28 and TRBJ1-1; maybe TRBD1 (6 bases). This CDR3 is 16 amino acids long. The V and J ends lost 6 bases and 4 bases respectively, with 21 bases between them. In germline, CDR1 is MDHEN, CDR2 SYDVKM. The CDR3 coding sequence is TGTGCCAGCAGACTCCCGGCAGGGGTCGCGAGCACTGAAGCTTTCTTT. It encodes CASRLPAGVASTEAFF.

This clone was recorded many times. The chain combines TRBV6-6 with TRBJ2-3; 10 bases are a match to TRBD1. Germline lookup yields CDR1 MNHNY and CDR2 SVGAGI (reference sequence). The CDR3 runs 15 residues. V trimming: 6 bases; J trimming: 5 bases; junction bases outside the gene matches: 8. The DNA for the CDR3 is TGTGCCAGCAGCCTCGGACAGGGGGAAGGAGATACGCAGTATTTT. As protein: CASSLGQGEGDTQYF.

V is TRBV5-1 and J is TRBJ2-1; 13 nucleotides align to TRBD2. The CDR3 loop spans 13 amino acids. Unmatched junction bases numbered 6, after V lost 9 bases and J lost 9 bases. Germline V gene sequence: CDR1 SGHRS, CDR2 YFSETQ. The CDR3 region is CATGLAGVGEQFF. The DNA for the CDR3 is TGCGCCACCGGACTAGCGGGAGTGGGTGAGCAGTTCTTC.

The CDR3 DNA follows: TGTGCCAGCAGCTTCGGGCTGGGCCGTAGTTCACCCCTCCACTTT. This sequence encodes CASSFGLGRSSPLHF. V and J are TRBV5-6 and TRBJ1-6; D unresolved. CDR3 length equals 15 residues. In germline, CDR1 is SGHDT, CDR2 YYEEEE. V was clipped by 2 bases and J by 9 bases, with 15 bases between them.

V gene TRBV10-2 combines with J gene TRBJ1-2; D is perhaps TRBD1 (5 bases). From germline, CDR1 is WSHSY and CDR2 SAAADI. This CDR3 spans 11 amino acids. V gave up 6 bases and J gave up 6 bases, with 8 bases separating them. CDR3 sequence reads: CASSDRNGYTF. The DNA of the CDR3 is TGCGCCAGCAGCGACAGAAATGGCTACACCTTC.